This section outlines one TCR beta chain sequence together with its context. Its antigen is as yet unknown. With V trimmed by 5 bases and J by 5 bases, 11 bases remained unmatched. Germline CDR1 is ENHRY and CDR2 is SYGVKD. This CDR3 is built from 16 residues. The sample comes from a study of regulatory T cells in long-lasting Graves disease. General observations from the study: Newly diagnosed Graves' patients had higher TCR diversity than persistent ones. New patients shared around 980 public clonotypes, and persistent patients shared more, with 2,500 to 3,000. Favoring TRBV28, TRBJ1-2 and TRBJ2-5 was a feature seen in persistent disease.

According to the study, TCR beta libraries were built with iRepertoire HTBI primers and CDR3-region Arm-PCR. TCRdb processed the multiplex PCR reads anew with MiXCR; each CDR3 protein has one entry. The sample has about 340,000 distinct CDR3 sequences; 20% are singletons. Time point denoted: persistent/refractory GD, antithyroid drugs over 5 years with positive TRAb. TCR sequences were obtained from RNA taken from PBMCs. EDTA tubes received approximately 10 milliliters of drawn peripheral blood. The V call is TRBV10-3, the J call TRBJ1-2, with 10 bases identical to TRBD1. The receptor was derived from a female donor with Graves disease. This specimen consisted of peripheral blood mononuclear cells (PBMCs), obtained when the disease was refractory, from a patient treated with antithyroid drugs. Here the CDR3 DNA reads TGTGCCATCAGTCGGACCGGGACAGGGGCAGGGTATGGCTACACCTTC. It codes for CAISRTGTGAGYGYTF.